The clone carrying this T cell receptor beta chain was detected once. RNA extraction was followed by reverse transcription into cDNA, which acted as the sequencing template. Profiling relied on immunoSEQ multiplex PCR, and the TCRdb table lists in-frame clones only, not all of them. In the table there are around 160,000 clones, approximately 60% of which are singletons. Documented treatment: oral pan-JAK inhibitor, 5-10 mg twice daily. Alopecia areata patients provided lesional scalp punch biopsies and peripheral blood, both collected for the study. This record belongs to a study of CD8+ T cells in alopecia areata. The ends lost 5 bases at V and 0 bases at J; junction bases unmatched: 14. CDR1 MNHEY and CDR2 SMNVEV come from the germline V gene (reference sequence). The CDR3 loop spans 21 amino acids.

The source was CD4+ T cells sorted from blood, collected at week 24, from a patient treated with tofacitinib. This sequence joins TRBV27 and TRBJ2-2, with 14 bases matching TRBD2. This receptor was taken from a human donor with alopecia areata. The chain's CDR3 is CASSPRQGLAGGTSNTGELFF. The CDR3 DNA reads as TGTGCCAGCAGTCCCCGGCAAGGACTAGCGGGGGGCACCTCGAACACCGGGGAGCTGTTTTTT.